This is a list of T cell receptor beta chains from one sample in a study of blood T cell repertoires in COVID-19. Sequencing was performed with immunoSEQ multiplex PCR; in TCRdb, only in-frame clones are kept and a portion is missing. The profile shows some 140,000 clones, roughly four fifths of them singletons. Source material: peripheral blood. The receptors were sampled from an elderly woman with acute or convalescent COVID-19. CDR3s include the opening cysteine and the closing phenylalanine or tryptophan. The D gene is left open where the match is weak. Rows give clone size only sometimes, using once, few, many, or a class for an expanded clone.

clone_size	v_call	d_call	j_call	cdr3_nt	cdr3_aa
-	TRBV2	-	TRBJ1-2	TGTGCCAGCAGTGCCTTTAACAGTCCTAACTATGGCTACACCTTC	CASSAFNSPNYGYTF
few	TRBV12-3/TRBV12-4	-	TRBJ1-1	TGTGCCAGCAGTTTCGGGGGAGAGGCTTTCTTT	CASSFGGEAFF
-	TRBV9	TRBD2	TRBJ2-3	TGTGCCAGCAGCGCCGGACTAGCGGGGGGGGGCGTACTCACAGATACGCAGTATTTT	CASSAGLAGGGVLTDTQYF
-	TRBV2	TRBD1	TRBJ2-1	TGTGCCCAGGGGGTCCAGGGTCCCAATGAGCAGTTCTTC	CAQGVQGPNEQFF
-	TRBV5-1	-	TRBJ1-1	TGCGCCAGCAGCTTGCGGGCCGGACTCTCTGAAGCTTTCTTT	CASSLRAGLSEAFF
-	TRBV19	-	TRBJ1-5	TGTGCCAGTACCACCCCCGCCAGGGCATATCAGCCCCAGCATTTT	CASTTPARAYQPQHF
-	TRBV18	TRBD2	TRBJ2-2	TGTGCCAGCTCACCATCCTGGGGAGGGAGTACCGGGGAGCTGTTTTTT	CASSPSWGGSTGELFF
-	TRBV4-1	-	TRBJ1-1	TGCGCCAGCAGCCCGGCTAGCCATGAGAACACTGAAGCTTTCTTT	CASSPASHENTEAFF
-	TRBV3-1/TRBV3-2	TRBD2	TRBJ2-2	TGTGCCAGCAGCCAAGATTCTAGGACTAGGGGCGGGGAGCTGTTTTTT	CASSQDSRTRGGELFF
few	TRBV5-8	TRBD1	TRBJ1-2	TGTGCCAGCAGCCCACTGACAGGGGGCTACACCTTC	CASSPLTGGYTF
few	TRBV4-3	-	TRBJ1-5	TGCGCCAGCAGCCAACACCTACGAGGCAATCAGCCCCAGCATTTT	CASSQHLRGNQPQHF
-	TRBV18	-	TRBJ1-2	TGTGCCAGCTCACCTACGGGGGGTATCGATGGCTACACCTTC	CASSPTGGIDGYTF
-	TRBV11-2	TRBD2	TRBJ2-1	TGTGCCAGCAGCTCGACACTAGCGGGGGGGCCTAATGAGCAGTTCTTC	CASSSTLAGGPNEQFF
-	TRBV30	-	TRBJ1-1	TGTGCCTGGAGTCGAGGGTTTGGAGCTTTCTTT	CAWSRGFGAFF
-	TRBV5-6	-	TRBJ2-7	TGTGCCAGCAGCTTGAGAGGTTACGAGCAGTACTTC	CASSLRGYEQYF
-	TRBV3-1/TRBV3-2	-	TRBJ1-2	TGTGCCAGCAGCCAAGAGAAGATAGGGGGGGCGCAGGGTAGCTATGGCTACACCTTC	CASSQEKIGGAQGSYGYTF
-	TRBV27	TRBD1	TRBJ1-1	TGTGCCAGCAGACGACAGGGCTGGGGGATGAACACTGAAGCTTTCTTT	CASRRQGWGMNTEAFF
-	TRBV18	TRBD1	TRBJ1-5	TGTGCCAGCTCAGACCAGGGGGTTGGCAATCAGCCCCAGCATTTT	CASSDQGVGNQPQHF
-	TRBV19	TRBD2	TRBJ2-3	TGTGCCAGTAGTAATCCCGCGTGGCTAGCGGGGAGCAAAATGGATGGCACAGATACGCAGTATTTT	CASSNPAWLAGSKMDGTDTQYF
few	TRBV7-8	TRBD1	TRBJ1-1	TGTGCCAGCAGCTTAGTAACAGGGGTGAACACTGAAGCTTTCTTT	CASSLVTGVNTEAFF
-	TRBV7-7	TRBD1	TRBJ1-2	TGTGCCAGCAGCTGTGGGACAGGGGACGGCTATGGCTACACCTTC	CASSCGTGDGYGYTF
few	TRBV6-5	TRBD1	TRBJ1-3	TGTGCCAGCAGTTCGACAGGGCTATCTGGAAACACCATATATTTT	CASSSTGLSGNTIYF
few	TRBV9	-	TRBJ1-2	TGTGCCAGCAGCGTAGATTTCATAACGGGTGGCTACACCTTC	CASSVDFITGGYTF
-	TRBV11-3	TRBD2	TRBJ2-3	TGTGCCAGCAGCGCCTCGACTAGCGGGGGGCAGGATACGCAGTATTTT	CASSASTSGGQDTQYF
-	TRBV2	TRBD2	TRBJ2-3	TGTGCCTACGGGACTAGCGGGGCTTCTAGCACAGATACGCAGTATTTT	CAYGTSGASSTDTQYF
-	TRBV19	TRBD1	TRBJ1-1	TGTGCCACCGCGACAGGGTACGGCAGCCCTGAAGCTTTCTTT	CATATGYGSPEAFF
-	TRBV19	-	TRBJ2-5	TGTGCCAGTAGTATACGAGAGACCCAGTACTTC	CASSIRETQYF
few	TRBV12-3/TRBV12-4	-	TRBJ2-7	TGTGCCAGCAGAGGGGGACGGGGCTACGAGCAGTACTTC	CASRGGRGYEQYF